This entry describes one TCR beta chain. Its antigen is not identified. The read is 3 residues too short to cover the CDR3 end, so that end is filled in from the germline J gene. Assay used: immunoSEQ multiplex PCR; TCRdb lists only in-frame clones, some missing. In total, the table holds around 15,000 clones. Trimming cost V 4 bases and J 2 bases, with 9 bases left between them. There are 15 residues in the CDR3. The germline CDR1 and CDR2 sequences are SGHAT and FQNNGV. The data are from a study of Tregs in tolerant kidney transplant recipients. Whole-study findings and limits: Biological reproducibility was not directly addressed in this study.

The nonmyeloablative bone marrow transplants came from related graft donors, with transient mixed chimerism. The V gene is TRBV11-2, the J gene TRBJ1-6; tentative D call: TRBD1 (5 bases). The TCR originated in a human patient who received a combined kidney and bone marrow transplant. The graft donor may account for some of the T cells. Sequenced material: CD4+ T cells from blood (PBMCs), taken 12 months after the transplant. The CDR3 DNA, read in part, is TGTGCCAGCAGCTCCTCAGGGACCTATAATTCACCC. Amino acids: CASSSSGTYNSP. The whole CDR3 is CASSSSGTYNSPLHF.